The clone carrying this T cell receptor (beta chain) was counted many times. Its antigen is still unknown. The data belong to a study of breast tumors, draining lymph nodes, adjacent tissues. Overall study findings and caveats: Tumor TCR diversity was below lymph nodes but above nontumor tissue. Most tumor T cells seemingly derive from lymph node, then expand in tumor.

MiXCR was run by TCRdb on the multiplex PCR reads, yielding one entry per CDR3 protein. The profile shows under 250,000 distinct CDR3 sequences, approximately 30% of them singletons. Axillary draining lymph nodes of breast cancer patients supplied the node samples. Germline loops: CDR1 SGHDN, CDR2 FVKESK. The ends were cut back, 1 base at V and 2 bases at J, with 18 bases in the middle. The CDR3 loop spans 17 amino acids. This sequence was found in a female donor with breast cancer. Some clones in this sample may be carry-over from other donors' samples. The J gene is TRBJ2-7, the V gene TRBV14; D is possibly TRBD2 (6 bases). Sequencing input: axillary lymph node tissue. The CDR3 sequence: CASSQGVSGLRPYEQYF. The CDR3 bases are TGTGCCAGCAGCCAAGGGGTCTCGGGACTTAGACCCTACGAGCAGTACTTC.